The T cell receptor beta chain under discussion was sequenced for a study of beta chain features in type 1 diabetes. There are a few counts of this clone. Its target is unknown. Purity of each sorted population was above 95%. Findings of the study overall: Shorter TCRB CDR3s, moderately but significantly so, were found in Type 1 diabetes patients in all four CD4+ subsets.

As every portion of the isolated RNA was reverse transcribed, the sequencing read expressed TCRB transcripts. Produced via immunoSEQ multiplex PCR; TCRdb's table is partial and in-frame only. The table records hundreds of thousands of clones, 13% of them present only once. V gave up 3 bases and J gave up 5 bases; unmatched junction bases: 8. The CDR3 sequence is 15 residues long. The germline CDR1 and CDR2 sequences are MNHNS and SASEGT. The sample was naive CD4+ T cells from blood. This chain uses TRBV6-1 with TRBJ2-3, with 7 bases lining up with TRBD1. This clonotype was obtained from a man aged 18 to 29 with type 1 diabetes. CDR3 in amino acids: CASSEATGRGDTQYF. Here the CDR3 DNA reads TGTGCCAGCAGTGAGGCGACAGGGAGAGGAGATACGCAGTATTTT.